Following are 18 T cell receptor beta chains from one sample sequenced in a study of blood T cell repertoires in COVID-19. Data came from immunoSEQ multiplex PCR; TCRdb stores just in-frame clones and leaves some out. Here the sample spans approximately 220,000 clones, 80% to 90% being singletons. The specimen sequenced was PBMCs or T cells enriched from blood (not recorded which). The receptor set was obtained from a woman in her 40s with acute COVID-19.

The chain couples TRBV30 to TRBJ2-1; 11 bases agree with TRBD1. Trimming cost V 1 base and J 7 bases; bases outside gene matches: 6. Germline V gene data show CDR1 as GTSNPN and CDR2 as SVGIG (reference sequence). The CDR3 is 15 amino acids. The CDR3 DNA sequence: TGTGCCTGGAGTGGACAGGGACAGGGGGAAAATGAGCAGTTCTTC. Encoded protein: CAWSGQGQGENEQFF.

Written as DNA, the CDR3 is TGTGCCAGTAGTGAATCATTTGGTGGCCCAGATACGCAGTATTTT. Translating it yields CASSESFGGPDTQYF. The gene calls are TRBV19 and TRBJ2-3; D unresolved. This CDR3 is 15 amino acids long. V lost 5 bases, J lost 4 bases, and 16 bases lay in between. CDR1 and CDR2 from the germline V gene are LNHDA and SQIVND (reference sequence).

This clone was observed once. The chain employs TRBV10-2 and TRBJ2-1; D is perhaps TRBD2 (5 bases). The CDR3 covers 16 residues. From germline, CDR1 is WSHSY and CDR2 SAAADI. Trimming took 4 bases from V and 7 from J, leaving 20 bases between them. CDR3 loop: CASSGERSPTRNEQFF. CDR3 bases: TGCGCCAGCAGTGGCGAGCGGTCCCCCACGAGAAATGAGCAGTTCTTC.

The rearrangement uses TRBV18 and TRBJ2-1, with 7 bases aligning to TRBD1. The CDR3 has 13 amino acids. Germline lookup yields CDR1 KGHSH and CDR2 LQKENI. The ends lost 3 bases at V and 6 bases at J; junction bases unmatched: 2. The CDR3 nucleotides read TGTGCCAGCTCACCGACAGGGATCAATGAGCAGTTCTTC. This encodes CASSPTGINEQFF.

This clone came up once. The rearrangement uses TRBV28 and TRBJ1-2; D is perhaps TRBD1 (5 bases). This CDR3 comprises 11 residues. V lost 8 bases and J 7 bases, leaving 11 bases between the germline ends. CDR1 and CDR2 (germline): MDHEN, SYDVKM. Here the CDR3 reads CASGEGFGYTF. The CDR3 nucleotides are TGTGCCAGCGGGGAGGGGTTTGGCTACACCTTC.

V is TRBV9 and J is TRBJ2-1; 7 positions match TRBD1. Per germline, CDR1 SGDLS and CDR2 YYNGEE. The CDR3 loop spans 15 amino acids. The trim removed 1 base at V and 8 bases at J, leaving 9 bases unmatched. The chain's CDR3 is CASSVFTGDRDEQFF. DNA of the CDR3: TGTGCCAGCAGCGTATTCACAGGGGATAGAGATGAGCAGTTCTTC. Variable domain in full (rest from reference TRBV9 and TRBJ2-1): DSGVTQTPKHLITATGQRVTLRCSPRSGDLSVYWYQQSLDQGLQFLIQYYNGEERAKGNILERFSAQQFPDLHSELNLSSLELGDSALYFCASSVFTGDRDEQFFGPGTRLTVL.

V gene TRBV7-9 combines with J gene TRBJ2-5; 7 positions agree with TRBD2. The CDR3 is 16 residues long. Germline trimming cut 4 bases from V and 3 bases from J; bases unmatched to any gene: 11. The germline CDR1 and CDR2 sequences are SEHNR and FQNEAQ (reference sequence). This chain's CDR3 is CASSSASGEPKETQYF. CDR3 in DNA: TGTGCCAGCAGCTCCGCTAGCGGAGAACCCAAAGAGACCCAGTACTTC.

The J gene is TRBJ1-5, the V gene TRBV30, with D unclear. There are 13 residues in the CDR3. CDR1 and CDR2 from the germline V gene are GTSNPN and SVGIG (reference sequence). V was pared by 0 bases and J by 3 bases, with 6 bases between. CDR3 amino acids: CAWSVLPNQPQHF. The CDR3 nucleotides read TGTGCCTGGAGTGTACTACCCAATCAGCCCCAGCATTTT.

The chain is built from TRBV7-9 and TRBJ1-5; D remains unclear. The ends were cut back, 6 bases at V and 2 bases at J, with 5 bases in the middle. CDR1 and CDR2 (germline): SEHNR, FQNEAQ (reference sequence). The CDR3 runs to 12 residues. The CDR3 nucleotides read TGTGCCAGCAGGCAGGGCAATCAGCCCCAGCATTTT. It codes for CASRQGNQPQHF.

The chain recombines TRBV28 with TRBJ2-7; D possibly corresponds to TRBD2 (6 bases). The CDR3 runs to 15 residues. V gave up 4 bases and J gave up 3 bases, with 16 bases separating them. The germline gives CDR1 MDHEN, CDR2 SYDVKM. CDR3 DNA sequence: TGTGCCAGCAGTTCCTCCGGGACTGGGAGCTACGAGCAGTACTTC. It encodes CASSSSGTGSYEQYF.

This chain connects TRBV27 to TRBJ2-1, with D uncertain. The germline V and J ends were trimmed by 3 bases and 6 bases, with 18 bases remaining between them. There are 16 residues in the CDR3. CDR1 is MNHEY and CDR2 is SMNVEV in the germline V gene (reference sequence). The CDR3 DNA reads as TGTGCCAGCAGTTTCGCCAGCCCCAGGAAGATCAATGAGCAGTTCTTC. This sequence encodes CASSFASPRKINEQFF.

V usage is TRBV2 and J usage is TRBJ1-1; 9 bases agree with TRBD1. The CDR3 spans 14 residues. From germline, CDR1 is SNHLY and CDR2 FYNNEI. J lost 8 bases, V lost 3 bases, and 7 bases had no gene match. CDR3 protein: CASSEWRQGGEAFF. For the CDR3, the DNA is TGTGCCAGCAGTGAGTGGAGACAGGGGGGCGAAGCTTTCTTT.

The chain links TRBV28 to TRBJ1-2; 9 bases fit TRBD1. V was clipped by 3 bases and J by 4 bases; unmatched bases: 6. The CDR3 is made up of 15 amino acids. Germline lookup yields CDR1 MDHEN and CDR2 SYDVKM. The CDR3 protein is CASSFRDRVTYGYTF. CDR3 coding DNA: TGTGCCAGCAGTTTCCGGGACAGGGTCACCTATGGCTACACCTTC.

The chain has TRBV7-8 and TRBJ2-7; a possible D gene is TRBD1 (6 bases). The CDR3 runs to 13 residues. Trimming left V 6 bases short and J 3 bases short, with 12 bases between. Germline V lookup: CDR1 SGHVS, CDR2 FQNEAQ. CDR3 DNA sequence: TGTGCCAGCAGTTTAACAGGGTACTACGAGCAGTACTTC. It encodes CASSLTGYYEQYF.

The J gene is TRBJ2-3, the V gene TRBV19, with TRBD2 as a possible D gene (5 bases). V gave up 2 bases and J gave up 3 bases, with 12 bases separating them. The CDR3 runs to 15 residues. The germline V gene has CDR1 LNHDA and CDR2 SQIVND (reference sequence). CDR3: CASSIQLLGTDTQYF. CDR3 sequence (DNA): TGTGCCAGTAGTATACAACTACTAGGAACAGATACGCAGTATTTT.

The chain employs TRBV19 and TRBJ1-1; possibly TRBD1 for D (5 bases). This CDR3 region has 14 residues. Trimming cost V 5 bases and J 5 bases, with 15 bases left between them. Germline CDR1 reads LNHDA; CDR2 reads SQIVND (reference sequence). The CDR3: CASSATVGGTEAFF. Written as DNA, the CDR3 is TGTGCCAGTAGTGCGACAGTGGGAGGGACTGAAGCTTTCTTT. Complete variable domain (other parts from reference TRBV19 and TRBJ1-1): DGGITQSPKYLFRKEGQNVTLSCEQNLNHDAMYWYRQDPGQGLRLIYYSQIVNDFQKGDIAEGYSVSREKKESFPLTVTSAQKNPTAFYLCASSATVGGTEAFFGQGTRLTVV.

V usage is TRBV28 and J usage is TRBJ2-1; 9 positions agree with TRBD2. Germline CDR1 reads MDHEN; CDR2 reads SYDVKM. The CDR3 spans 17 residues. V shed 2 bases, J shed 6 bases, and the junction held 11 bases outside the gene matches. CDR3 DNA: TGTGCCAGCAGTTTAGAGAGGACTAGCGTCACGAGCAATGAGCAGTTCTTC. Encoded protein: CASSLERTSVTSNEQFF.

This chain connects TRBV7-8 to TRBJ2-7; a possible D gene is TRBD2 (6 bases). CDR3 size: 15 residues. Germline CDR1 is SGHVS and CDR2 is FQNEAQ. The V and J ends lost 2 bases and 0 bases respectively, with 11 bases between them. In nucleotides, the CDR3 is TGTGCCAGCAGCTTAAAGCGGGCGAGCTCCTACGAGCAGTACTTC. This codes for CASSLKRASSYEQYF.